These 12 T cell receptor beta chains share one sample of origin, sequenced in a study of blood T cell repertoires in COVID-19. Method: immunoSEQ multiplex PCR; TCRdb's copy keeps in-frame clones and lacks some. The profile shows roughly 250,000 clones, 70% to 90% of them singletons. Sequenced: PBMCs or T cells enriched from blood (not recorded which). These receptors all come from a woman aged 25 to 45 who had recovered from COVID-19.

In this sample, this clone turned up a few times. This chain connects TRBV29-1 to TRBJ2-1; 9 nucleotides match TRBD1. The CDR3 is 13 amino acids. V trimming: 6 bases; J trimming: 7 bases; junction bases outside the gene matches: 7. CDR1 and CDR2 from the germline V gene are SQVTM and ANQGSEA. In nucleotides, the CDR3 is TGCAGCGTCAGGGACAGGGCACAAAATGAGCAGTTCTTC. This encodes CSVRDRAQNEQFF.

V gene TRBV7-9 combines with J gene TRBJ2-1; 10 bases are a match to TRBD2. J was trimmed by 2 bases and V by 3 bases; bases with no gene match: 1. In germline, CDR1 is SEHNR, CDR2 FQNEAQ (reference sequence). The length of the CDR3 is 15 residues. For the CDR3, the DNA is TGTGCCAGCAGCTTCAGCGGGGGGGCCTACAATGAGCAGTTCTTC. Protein sequence: CASSFSGGAYNEQFF.

The J gene is TRBJ2-1, the V gene TRBV4-1, with 8 nucleotides matching TRBD1. Germline V gene sequence: CDR1 MGHRA, CDR2 YSYEKL. The CDR3 length is 18 residues. V was clipped by 1 base and J by 6 bases; unmatched bases: 14. CDR3 sequence: CASSQGVFEDRAINEQFF. The CDR3 bases are TGCGCCAGCAGCCAAGGGGTTTTTGAGGACAGGGCCATCAATGAGCAGTTCTTC.

The rearrangement links TRBV10-3 to TRBJ2-1; 8 bases are shared with TRBD2. V was clipped by 7 bases and J by 7 bases; unmatched bases: 12. CDR3 length: 15 residues. Per the germline V gene, CDR1 is ENHRY and CDR2 is SYGVKD. CDR3 sequence reads: CAIKRDSGAGNEQFF. CDR3 coding DNA: TGTGCCATCAAGCGGGATAGCGGGGCGGGAAATGAGCAGTTCTTC.

This clone was recorded only once. This chain uses TRBV27 with TRBJ2-1; a possible D gene is TRBD2 (5 bases). Per germline, CDR1 MNHEY and CDR2 SMNVEV (reference sequence). V was pared by 6 bases and J by 3 bases, with 15 bases between. This CDR3 comprises 15 residues. CDR3 in amino acids: CASSKRLGGYNEQFF. DNA for the CDR3: TGTGCCAGCAGCAAACGGCTAGGAGGCTACAATGAGCAGTTCTTC.

The rearrangement links TRBV6-5 to TRBJ2-7, with TRBD1 identical over 8 bases. V was pared by 2 bases and J by 6 bases, with 6 bases of the junction left unmatched. From germline, CDR1 is MNHEY and CDR2 SVGAGI. This CDR3 is 14 amino acids long. The CDR3 sequence: CASSYTDRVGEQYF. The DNA for the CDR3 is TGTGCCAGCAGTTACACGGACAGGGTGGGCGAGCAGTACTTC.

V gene TRBV6-5 combines with J gene TRBJ2-7; D is perhaps TRBD1 (5 bases). The CDR3 loop spans 13 amino acids. Deletions cut 8 bases from V and 3 bases from J, with 14 bases between. Germline V gene data show CDR1 as MNHEY and CDR2 as SVGAGI. In DNA form, the CDR3 reads TGTGCCAGCTACGGGCAGGGCAACTACGAGCAGTACTTC. This translates into CASYGQGNYEQYF.

This clone has a single count. The chain joins TRBV3-1 (or the pseudogene TRBV3-2) to TRBJ2-1; the match to TRBD2 covers 9 bases. CDR3 length equals 19 residues. V shed 6 bases and J 4 bases; nucleotides not matched to a gene: 19. Germline lookup yields CDR1 LGHDT and CDR2 YNNKEL (reference sequence). Written as DNA, the CDR3 is TGTGCCAGCAGTTCCCCGGGACTAGCAAACATGTGGGGTTACAATGAGCAGTTCTTC. This translates into CASSSPGLANMWGYNEQFF.

V and J are TRBV9 and TRBJ2-7; D perhaps matches TRBD1 (6 bases). V dropped 0 bases and J dropped 5 bases, with 15 bases sitting between them. The V gene's germline CDR1 is SGDLS and CDR2 YYNGEE. The CDR3 covers 15 residues. For the CDR3, the DNA is TGTGCCAGCAGCGTAGCAGCCGGGACAATACACGAGCAGTACTTC. The encoded protein is CASSVAAGTIHEQYF.

The chain carries TRBV27 and TRBJ2-5; TRBD1 might be the D (6 bases). Germline values: CDR1 MNHEY, CDR2 SMNVEV (reference sequence). The germline V and J ends were trimmed by 5 bases and 1 base, with 11 bases remaining between them. CDR3 size: 14 residues. The CDR3 loop reads CASSAQGPQETQYF. CDR3 bases: TGTGCCAGCAGTGCACAGGGTCCCCAAGAGACCCAGTACTTC.

The rearrangement links TRBV2 to TRBJ2-5; 8 bases match TRBD2. CDR1 and CDR2 from the germline V gene are SNHLY and FYNNEI. The CDR3 length is 18 residues. J lost 2 bases, V lost 6 bases, and 17 bases had no gene match. The CDR3 DNA reads TGTGCCAGCAGGGCCCCGGGGGTAGCGGGGATAGTTCAAGAGACCCAGTACTTC. Translating it yields CASRAPGVAGIVQETQYF.

The chain employs TRBV20-1 and TRBJ2-5; 12 bases are shared with TRBD2. This CDR3 contains 12 residues. Looked up from germline, CDR1 is DFQATT and CDR2 is SNEGSKA (reference sequence). The ends lost 3 bases at V and 12 bases at J; junction bases unmatched: 5. The CDR3 DNA reads TGCAGTGCTAGTCGCGCTAGCGGGGGGGAGTACTTC. Translated: CSASRASGGEYF.